The 25 T cell receptor beta chains listed next were all sequenced from one sample in a study of shared clonotypes between healthy human individuals. Method: immunoSEQ multiplex PCR; TCRdb's copy keeps in-frame clones and lacks some. In the table there are about 2.1 million clones, over 85% of which are singletons. Positively selected for CCR7, the CD45RO-negative cells used as naive CD8 cells excluded terminally differentiated effector memory CD45RA+ cells. Sequencing was done on a sample of naive CD8+ T cells from PBMCs. These receptors originate from a man between 18 and 35 years old in good health. Some clones in this sample may be carry-over from other donors' samples.

Comments on this clone: The CDR3 does not close with the conserved phenylalanine or tryptophan, likely indicating a read error. The DNA is omitted, as the CDR3 cannot be located on it reliably, and the CDR3 follows TCRdb's listing. V gene TRBV28 combines with J gene TRBJ2-7; TRBD1, the table's D call, lacks a check against the DNA. The germline gives CDR1 MDHEN, CDR2 SYDVKM. The CDR3 has 13 amino acids, counting both end residues. The CDR3 reads CASSTAGQSDLLT.

The chain is built from TRBV27 and TRBJ1-1, with 9 positions matching TRBD1. The CDR3 spans 14 residues. Unmatched junction bases numbered 7, after V lost 6 bases and J lost 5 bases. From germline, CDR1 is MNHEY and CDR2 SMNVEV (reference sequence). The CDR3 protein is CASRNTGGYTEAFF. The CDR3 DNA is TGTGCCAGCAGGAACACAGGGGGCTATACTGAAGCTTTCTTT.

The chain has TRBV7-8 and TRBJ2-5; 7 bases fit TRBD1. V trimming: 5 bases; J trimming: 1 base; junction bases outside the gene matches: 4. Looked up from germline, CDR1 is SGHVS and CDR2 is FQNEAQ. This CDR3 region has 14 residues. CDR3 region: CASSKTGSQETQYF. CDR3 DNA: TGTGCCAGCAGCAAGACAGGGTCCCAAGAGACCCAGTACTTC. Complete variable domain (other parts from reference TRBV7-8 and TRBJ2-5): GAGVSQSPRYKVAKRGQDVALRCDPISGHVSLFWYQQALGQGPEFLTYFQNEAQLDKSGLPSDRFFAERPEGSVSTLKIQRTQQEDSAVYLCASSKTGSQETQYFGPGTRLLVL.

This chain uses TRBV9 with TRBJ2-7, with 10 positions matching TRBD2. The germline gives CDR1 SGDLS, CDR2 YYNGEE. J lost 3 bases, V lost 0 bases, and 12 bases had no gene match. This CDR3 is built from 18 residues. CDR3 nucleotides: TGTGCCAGCAGCGTAGGCGATAGCGGGAGGACACCGTACTACGAGCAGTACTTC. It encodes CASSVGDSGRTPYYEQYF.

The rearrangement uses TRBV28 and TRBJ1-2; no reliable D call. CDR1 and CDR2 from the germline V gene are MDHEN and SYDVKM. V dropped 5 bases and J dropped 4 bases, with 14 bases sitting between them. This CDR3 region has 14 residues. Written as DNA, the CDR3 is TGTGCCAGCAGTCCCCCGTACAGCGGCTATGGCTACACCTTC. This sequence encodes CASSPPYSGYGYTF.

This chain connects TRBV27 to TRBJ2-7; the match to TRBD2 covers 7 bases. CDR1 and CDR2 from the germline V gene are MNHEY and SMNVEV (reference sequence). Losses at the gene ends were 3 bases for V and 2 bases for J; bases not matched to a gene: 10. This CDR3 has 16 residues. This CDR3 is CASSFLAGDVAYEQYF. The CDR3 DNA is TGTGCCAGCAGTTTCCTGGCGGGGGATGTCGCCTACGAGCAGTACTTC.

This chain connects TRBV6-1 to TRBJ2-1; a possible D gene is TRBD2 (5 bases). CDR3 length: 16 amino acids. The V and J ends lost 1 base and 2 bases respectively, with 12 bases between them. Germline CDR1 MNHNS, CDR2 SASEGT. Here the CDR3 DNA reads TGTGCCAGCAGTGAAGAGGTTAGCGCTGCCTACAATGAGCAGTTCTTC. It yields the protein CASSEEVSAAYNEQFF.

The chain is built from TRBV5-6 and TRBJ1-1, with D uncertain. The CDR3 is 15 residues long. From germline, CDR1 is SGHDT and CDR2 YYEEEE. Trimming removed 3 bases from V and 6 bases from J, with 18 bases in between. The CDR3 DNA reads TGTGCCAGCAGCTACTCCCGGGGTCCCATCGCTGAAGCTTTCTTT. Amino acid sequence: CASSYSRGPIAEAFF.

V usage is TRBV19 and J usage is TRBJ2-3; 14 bases agree with TRBD2. V lost 2 bases to trimming and J lost 5 bases; unmatched junction nucleotides: 9. This CDR3 is built from 18 residues. From germline, CDR1 is LNHDA and CDR2 SQIVND (reference sequence). The CDR3 sequence is CASSIFGTSGSRQDTQYF. Here the CDR3 DNA reads TGTGCCAGTAGTATATTCGGGACTAGCGGGAGCCGACAAGATACGCAGTATTTT.

The chain recombines TRBV15 with TRBJ2-1, with 10 bases fitting TRBD2. The junction had 4 bases not matched to a gene; V was cut back by 5 bases and J by 3 bases. The CDR3 consists of 15 residues. From germline, CDR1 is LNHNV and CDR2 YYDKDF (reference sequence). CDR3 residues: CATSEAGGIYNEQFF. CDR3 nucleotides: TGTGCCACCAGCGAAGCGGGAGGGATCTACAATGAGCAGTTCTTC.

This clone was detected only once. Distinct nucleotide sequences in the sample also encode this CDR3. This chain joins TRBV19 and TRBJ1-5; D unclear. Trimming removed 4 bases from V and 1 base from J, with 8 bases in between. This CDR3 region has 14 residues. Germline CDR1 reads LNHDA; CDR2 reads SQIVND (reference sequence). CDR3 sequence: CASSTGLSNQPQHF. The CDR3, as DNA: TGTGCCAGTAGTACAGGATTAAGCAATCAGCCCCAGCATTTT.

V gene TRBV2 combines with J gene TRBJ2-7; TRBD1 aligns across 7 bases. J gave up 2 bases and V 0 bases, and 1 base lay outside the gene matches. This CDR3 has 14 residues. CDR1 is SNHLY and CDR2 is FYNNEI in the germline V gene. CDR3: CASSEATGAYEQYF. CDR3 coding DNA: TGTGCCAGCAGTGAAGCTACAGGGGCCTACGAGCAGTACTTC.

The chain recombines TRBV13 with TRBJ2-4; no clear D gene. The CDR3 runs to 15 residues. The V end lost 3 bases, the J end lost 1 base, and 10 bases lay between the germline ends. Germline V gives CDR1 PRHDT, CDR2 FYEKMQ (reference sequence). CDR3 nucleotides: TGTGCCAGCAGCTTTGGAGTTTCTGCCAAAAACATTCAGTACTTC. It translates to CASSFGVSAKNIQYF.

V usage is TRBV28 and J usage is TRBJ2-7, with 13 nucleotides matching TRBD2. The CDR3 spans 23 residues. Germline trimming cut 6 bases from V and 2 bases from J; bases unmatched to any gene: 28. Germline V gene data show CDR1 as MDHEN and CDR2 as SYDVKM. The CDR3 loop reads CASSPIVGREIGLAGANPYEQYF. The CDR3 DNA reads as TGTGCCAGCAGCCCCATCGTGGGGAGGGAAATAGGACTAGCGGGAGCAAATCCCTACGAGCAGTACTTC.

The rearrangement uses TRBV7-6 and TRBJ2-7, with 8 bases aligning to TRBD1. In germline, CDR1 is SGHVS, CDR2 FNYEAQ. Losses at the gene ends were 5 bases for V and 7 bases for J; bases not matched to a gene: 10. The CDR3 contains 14 residues. This CDR3 is CASSEVETGVEQYF. The CDR3 DNA sequence: TGTGCCAGCAGCGAAGTTGAGACAGGGGTTGAGCAGTACTTC.

The rearrangement links TRBV5-8 to TRBJ2-3, with unresolved D. CDR3 size: 12 residues. Trimming took 8 bases from V and 1 from J, leaving 8 bases between them. Germline V gene sequence: CDR1 SGHTS, CDR2 YDEGEE. CDR3 nucleotides: TGTGCCAGTGCGCTGGGCACAGATACGCAGTATTTT. Translating gives CASALGTDTQYF.

The rearrangement links TRBV27 to TRBJ2-2; D perhaps matches TRBD2 (5 bases). The length of the CDR3 is 14 residues. The germline V and J ends were trimmed by 7 bases and 4 bases, with 13 bases remaining between them. Germline V gene data show CDR1 as MNHEY and CDR2 as SMNVEV (reference sequence). Written as DNA, the CDR3 is TGTGCCAGCACCCCCCCGGGAATCACCGGGGAGCTGTTTTTT. Protein product: CASTPPGITGELFF.

The chain couples TRBV5-6 to TRBJ2-2; TRBD1 might be the D (6 bases). This CDR3 has 15 residues. The V gene's germline CDR1 is SGHDT and CDR2 YYEEEE. Trimming removed 4 bases from V and 5 bases from J, with 15 bases in between. CDR3 sequence: CASSPRTVLTGELFF. The CDR3 DNA follows: TGTGCCAGCAGCCCAAGGACAGTCCTGACCGGGGAGCTGTTTTTT.

This rearrangement joins TRBV9 to TRBJ2-2; the D is unclear. Trimming took off 5 bases at V and 4 bases at J, with 15 bases between the two ends. Germline V lookup: CDR1 SGDLS, CDR2 YYNGEE. The CDR3 totals 15 residues. The CDR3 DNA reads TGTGCCAGCAGGAGCGAGACCTTTTCCACCGGGGAGCTGTTTTTT. This codes for CASRSETFSTGELFF.

This clone was counted a single time. The chain uses TRBV19 and TRBJ2-1, with D perhaps TRBD1 or TRBD2 (5 bases each). The germline V gene encodes CDR1 LNHDA and CDR2 SQIVND (reference sequence). Trimming took 8 bases from V and 11 from J, leaving 13 bases between them. This CDR3 region has 11 residues. CDR3 in DNA: TGTGCCAGTGGTCCCGGGGACCAGCAGTTCTTC. This encodes CASGPGDQQFF.

This chain joins TRBV5-1 and TRBJ1-1; TRBD1 might be the D (6 bases). Germline V gene lookup returns CDR1 SGHRS and CDR2 YFSETQ. This CDR3 has 15 residues. Trimming removed 4 bases at V and 1 base at J, with 14 bases between. The CDR3 sequence: CASSGTKRGNTEAFF. CDR3 DNA: TGCGCCAGCAGCGGGACAAAAAGGGGGAACACTGAAGCTTTCTTT.

The chain couples TRBV27 to TRBJ2-7; D could derive from TRBD1 or TRBD2 (6 bases each). CDR3 length equals 16 residues. Germline CDR1 MNHEY, CDR2 SMNVEV (reference sequence). Trimming stripped 3 bases from V and 3 bases from J, with 18 bases between. The CDR3 here is CASSFGMGGRGYEQYF. As DNA, the CDR3 is TGTGCCAGCAGTTTCGGGATGGGGGGCCGGGGCTACGAGCAGTACTTC.

V and J are TRBV5-1 and TRBJ1-2; D might be TRBD1 (5 bases). This CDR3 has 15 residues. V lost 4 bases, J lost 8 bases, and 21 bases lay in between. Germline V lookup: CDR1 SGHRS, CDR2 YFSETQ. The DNA for the CDR3 is TGCGCCAGCAGCGGACCCGGCGGCCCTGAGGGGGGCTACACCTTC. Amino acid sequence: CASSGPGGPEGGYTF.

This clone has just one count. The rearrangement uses TRBV10-3 and TRBJ1-5; no clear D. Trimming pared 10 bases from V and 0 bases from J, leaving 10 bases between. The CDR3 covers 13 residues. Germline CDR1 reads ENHRY; CDR2 reads SYGVKD. CDR3 coding DNA: TGTGCCACTGGAGACCTTAGCAATCAGCCCCAGCATTTT. Its translation: CATGDLSNQPQHF.

The gene calls are TRBV10-3 and TRBJ2-7; 7 bases map to TRBD2. Germline V CDR1 and CDR2: ENHRY, SYGVKD. The ends lost 2 bases at V and 7 bases at J; junction bases unmatched: 14. The CDR3 totals 16 residues. CDR3 DNA sequence: TGTGCCATCAGTGAGAATTACGGGGGGACCACCCCTGAGCAGTACTTC. This codes for CAISENYGGTTPEQYF.